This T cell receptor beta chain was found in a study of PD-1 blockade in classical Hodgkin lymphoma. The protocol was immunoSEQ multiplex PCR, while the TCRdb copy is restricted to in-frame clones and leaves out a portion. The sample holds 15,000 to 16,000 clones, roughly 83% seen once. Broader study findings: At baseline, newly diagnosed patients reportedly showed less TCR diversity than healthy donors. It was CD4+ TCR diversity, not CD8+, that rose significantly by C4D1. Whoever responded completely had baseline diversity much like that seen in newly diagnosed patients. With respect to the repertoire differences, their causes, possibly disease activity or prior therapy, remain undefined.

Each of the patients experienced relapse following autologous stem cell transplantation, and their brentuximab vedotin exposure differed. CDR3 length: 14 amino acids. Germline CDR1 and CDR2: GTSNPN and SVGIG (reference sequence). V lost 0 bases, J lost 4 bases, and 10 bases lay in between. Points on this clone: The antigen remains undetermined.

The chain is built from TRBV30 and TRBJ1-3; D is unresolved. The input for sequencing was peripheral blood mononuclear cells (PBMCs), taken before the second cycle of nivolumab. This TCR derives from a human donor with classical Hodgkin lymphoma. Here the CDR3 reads CAWSVRSPGNTIYF. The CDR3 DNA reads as TGTGCCTGGAGTGTACGGTCACCCGGAAACACCATATATTTT. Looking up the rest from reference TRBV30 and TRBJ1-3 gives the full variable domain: SQTIHQWPATLVQPVGSPLSLECTVEGTSNPNLYWYRQAAGRGLQLLFYSVGIGQISSEVPQNLSASRPQDRQFILSSKKLLLSDSGFYLCAWSVRSPGNTIYFGEGSWLTVV.